The 29 T cell receptor beta chains reported below all come from one sample, sequenced in a study of cytomegalovirus exposure and HLA in healthy donors. PCR was performed using 60 Vbeta and 13 Jbeta primers. Clones were read by immunoSEQ multiplex PCR, and TCRdb kept only the in-frame ones, dropping some. The sample yields around 140,000 clones, roughly 10% seen once. Sequencing was performed on PBMCs. The receptor source for this set is a man between 45 and 60 years old in good health and CMV-seronegative.

CDR3 coding DNA: TGCGCCAGCAGCTTGGCCACTCCCGTTCGAGAGACCCAGTACTTC. This codes for CASSLATPVRETQYF. The chain uses TRBV5-1 and TRBJ2-5; no firm D call. The CDR3 totals 15 residues. V was cut by 0 bases and J by 4 bases, with 13 bases left in between. The germline CDR1 and CDR2 sequences are SGHRS and YFSETQ.

The DNA for the CDR3 is TGTGCCAGCAGCTTCGGTGGTGAGCAGTTCTTC. Translation: CASSFGGEQFF. The rearrangement links TRBV11-2 to TRBJ2-1, with D hard to call. V was shortened by 3 bases and J by 9 bases, with 6 bases between the two germline ends. This CDR3 has 11 amino acids. Per the germline V gene, CDR1 is SGHAT and CDR2 is FQNNGV.

This clone was seen more than once but under ten times. Mismatch with germline at one junction end may stem from a read error. V gene TRBV7-9 combines with J gene TRBJ1-2; 8 bases fit TRBD1. Looked up from germline, CDR1 is SEHNR and CDR2 is FQNEAQ (reference sequence). The CDR3 is made up of 15 amino acids. CDR3 loop: CVSSLAGTGLYGYTF. CDR3 bases: TGTGTCAGCAGCTTAGCGGGGACAGGACTCTATGGCTACACCTTC.

This clone was found a few times. The rearrangement links TRBV11-3 to TRBJ2-7; perhaps TRBD2 as D (5 bases). The CDR3 has 16 amino acids. V dropped 2 bases and J dropped 2 bases, with 16 bases sitting between them. Germline V gene sequence: CDR1 SGHNT, CDR2 YENEEA. The CDR3 here is CASSLRRRRATYEQYF. The CDR3 DNA reads TGTGCCAGCAGCTTACGGCGACGGCGGGCCACCTACGAGCAGTACTTC.

The chain employs TRBV10-3 and TRBJ2-3; TRBD2 matches 9 bases. V dropped 9 bases and J dropped 1; count of bases not matched to a gene: 8. The CDR3 sequence is 15 residues long. From germline, CDR1 is ENHRY and CDR2 SYGVKD. CDR3 nucleotide sequence: TGTGCCATTGGTAGCGGGGGCTTCGGCACAGATACGCAGTATTTT. It encodes CAIGSGGFGTDTQYF.

The table lists this clone with a few counts. CDR3 DNA: TGTGCCAGCAGCTTCGTAGGAACAGGGGCCACTGAAGCTTTCTTT. As protein: CASSFVGTGATEAFF. The rearrangement uses TRBV5-5 and TRBJ1-1; 7 bases match TRBD1. The CDR3 loop spans 15 amino acids. V was pared by 2 bases and J by 4 bases, with 8 bases of the junction left unmatched. CDR1 is SGHKS and CDR2 is YYEKEE in the germline V gene (reference sequence).

The chain carries TRBV5-1 and TRBJ1-6, with 8 nucleotides matching TRBD1. The V gene's germline CDR1 is SGHRS and CDR2 YFSETQ. The junction had 10 bases not matched to a gene; V was cut back by 0 bases and J by 8 bases. The CDR3 has 17 amino acids. In nucleotides, the CDR3 is TGCGCCAGCAGCTTGGAATTTGAGACAGGGGTGTATTCACCCCTCCACTTT. Protein product: CASSLEFETGVYSPLHF.

This clone was seen only a few times. The chain links TRBV5-1 to TRBJ2-2; 9 nucleotides line up with TRBD1. Trimming removed 1 base from V and 6 bases from J; junction bases left unmatched: 7. This CDR3 region has 16 residues. Germline CDR1 and CDR2: SGHRS and YFSETQ. This CDR3 is CASSLSRTGVAGELFF. CDR3 nucleotide sequence: TGCGCCAGCAGCTTGAGCAGGACAGGGGTCGCCGGGGAGCTGTTTTTT.

The chain recombines TRBV13 with TRBJ2-3; tentative D call: TRBD2 (5 bases). Germline lookup yields CDR1 PRHDT and CDR2 FYEKMQ (reference sequence). The CDR3 is 17 amino acids. V dropped 5 bases and J dropped 2 bases, with 20 bases sitting between them. In nucleotides, the CDR3 is TGTGCCAGCAGCCTCGCGGACTTACGCACCCTCACAGATACGCAGTATTTT. Its translation: CASSLADLRTLTDTQYF.

This clone was found a few times. V usage is TRBV6-1 and J usage is TRBJ2-1; 11 bases align to TRBD2. Germline trimming cut 6 bases from V and 8 bases from J; bases unmatched to any gene: 6. CDR1 is MNHNS, CDR2 SASEGT, per germline. The CDR3 sequence is 14 residues long. The CDR3 here is CASSPTSGRYEQFF. CDR3 DNA sequence: TGTGCCAGCAGCCCAACTAGCGGGAGATATGAGCAGTTCTTC.

The chain employs TRBV2 and TRBJ1-1; D might be TRBD1 (5 bases). Germline V lookup: CDR1 SNHLY, CDR2 FYNNEI. The length of the CDR3 is 13 residues. The V end lost 5 bases, the J end lost 0 bases, and 7 bases lay between the germline ends. The CDR3 bases are TGTGCCAGCAGTCAGGGAATGAACACTGAAGCTTTCTTT. Its protein product is CASSQGMNTEAFF.

The CDR3 region has the DNA TGCGCCAGCAGCGAAGGGGGCGGAGAAAACTATGGCTACACCTTC. Its protein is CASSEGGGENYGYTF. The chain carries TRBV5-1 and TRBJ1-2; 7 positions agree with TRBD1. The length of the CDR3 is 15 residues. J gave up 2 bases and V 4 bases, and 8 bases lay outside the gene matches. CDR1 and CDR2 (germline): SGHRS, YFSETQ.

The rearrangement uses TRBV2 and TRBJ1-6; 8 bases are shared with TRBD1. The germline gives CDR1 SNHLY, CDR2 FYNNEI. This CDR3 has 17 amino acids. With V trimmed by 3 bases and J by 0 bases, 4 bases remained unmatched. This CDR3 is CASSERTGSSYNSPLHF. In DNA, the CDR3 is TGTGCCAGCAGTGAGAGGACAGGGAGCTCCTATAATTCACCCCTCCACTTT.

This clone was counted a few times. V and J are TRBV15 and TRBJ2-1, with 7 bases fitting TRBD1. The CDR3 runs 14 residues. The V segment lost 5 bases and the J segment 10 bases; nucleotides outside the gene matches: 11. In germline, CDR1 is LNHNV, CDR2 YYDKDF (reference sequence). CDR3: CATSELLTGSEQFF. The DNA of the CDR3 is TGTGCCACCAGCGAGCTCCTGACAGGGAGCGAGCAGTTCTTC. Full variable domain (missing parts from reference TRBV15 and TRBJ2-1): DAMVIQNPRYQVTQFGKPVTLSCSQTLNHNVMYWYQQKSSQAPKLLFHYYDKDFNNEADTPDNFQSRRPNTSFCFLDIRSPGLGDTAMYLCATSELLTGSEQFFGPGTRLTVL.

This chain joins TRBV28 and TRBJ2-2; D possibly corresponds to TRBD2 (6 bases). Germline CDR1 is MDHEN and CDR2 is SYDVKM. Trimming shortened V by 7 bases and J by 4 bases, and 19 bases separated the two germline ends. The CDR3 totals 16 residues. The CDR3, as DNA: TGTGCCAGCAATCCCCTTTCAACGGGAGTCACCGGGGAGCTGTTTTTT. Translation: CASNPLSTGVTGELFF.

The rearrangement uses TRBV6-5 and TRBJ1-5, with TRBD1 as a possible D gene (6 bases). V was shortened by 2 bases and J by 9 bases, with 20 bases between the two germline ends. The CDR3 covers 16 residues. The germline V gene encodes CDR1 MNHEY and CDR2 SVGAGI. As DNA, the CDR3 is TGTGCCAGCAGTTACGTTTCCCAGGGGCAGATAAGGCCCCAGCATTTT. Translating gives CASSYVSQGQIRPQHF.

This clone was seen more than once but under ten times. The rearrangement links TRBV7-8 to TRBJ1-5, with a possible D match to TRBD1 (6 bases). Germline V gives CDR1 SGHVS, CDR2 FQNEAQ. This CDR3 contains 14 residues. V lost 5 bases and J 1 base, leaving 9 bases between the germline ends. In DNA, the CDR3 is TGTGCCAGCAGCAACGGGACAAGCAATCAGCCCCAGCATTTT. Its protein product is CASSNGTSNQPQHF.

This clone has just a few counts. The chain recombines TRBV7-3 with TRBJ1-1; unclear D gene. Germline V CDR1 and CDR2: SGHTA, FQGTGA. The CDR3 length is 13 residues. The ends were cut back, 6 bases at V and 0 bases at J, with 8 bases in the middle. CDR3 in amino acids: CASSRDMNTEAFF. CDR3 sequence (DNA): TGTGCCAGCAGTCGTGACATGAACACTGAAGCTTTCTTT.

This chain uses TRBV7-3 with TRBJ2-1; D is unclear. The CDR3 contains 16 residues. Germline lookup yields CDR1 SGHTA and CDR2 FQGTGA. V lost 0 bases and J lost 4, with 13 bases in between. CDR3: CASSLTFAGGYNEQFF. CDR3 bases: TGTGCCAGCAGCTTAACGTTTGCAGGTGGATACAATGAGCAGTTCTTC.

This chain links TRBV19 with TRBJ1-2; 9 nucleotides match TRBD1. The V gene's germline CDR1 is LNHDA and CDR2 SQIVND (reference sequence). The CDR3 runs to 15 residues. V shed 5 bases, J shed 0 bases, and the junction held 4 bases outside the gene matches. CDR3 protein: CASSPGQGPNYGYTF. As DNA, the CDR3 is TGTGCCAGTAGTCCCGGACAGGGGCCTAACTATGGCTACACCTTC.

This clone has only a few counts. The chain combines TRBV5-1 with TRBJ2-3, with TRBD2 matching over 8 bases. Germline values: CDR1 SGHRS, CDR2 YFSETQ. V shed 4 bases and J 0 bases; nucleotides not matched to a gene: 4. This CDR3 region has 15 residues. CDR3 in amino acids: CASSRLASSTDTQYF. CDR3 sequence (DNA): TGCGCCAGCAGCCGACTAGCGTCGAGCACAGATACGCAGTATTTT.

There are a few counts of this clone. The V gene is TRBV4-2, the J gene TRBJ2-3, with D tentatively TRBD1 (6 bases). Germline V gives CDR1 LGHNA, CDR2 YNFKEQ. This CDR3 spans 16 amino acids. Between the trimmed V and J ends, which lost 0 bases and 1 base, there was a span of 11 bases. CDR3 DNA sequence: TGTGCCAGCAGCCAAGAGGGCAGGGGCGGCACAGATACGCAGTATTTT. Its translation: CASSQEGRGGTDTQYF.

The chain is built from TRBV14 and TRBJ1-4; D is uncertain. The CDR3 totals 13 residues. Germline V CDR1 and CDR2: SGHDN, FVKESK. The V end lost 1 base, the J end lost 8 bases, and 8 bases lay between the germline ends. The CDR3 region has the DNA TGTGCCAGCAGCCAAGTAACGGGAGAAAAACTGTTTTTT. It yields the protein CASSQVTGEKLFF.

This clone occurred a few times. The V and J genes are TRBV4-1 and TRBJ2-1; D is unresolved. Germline lookup yields CDR1 MGHRA and CDR2 YSYEKL. Trimming cost V 3 bases and J 8 bases, with 11 bases left between them. CDR3 length: 13 amino acids. In nucleotides, the CDR3 is TGCGCCAGCAGCCACGAAAACTCGGATGAGCAGTTCTTC. Its protein product is CASSHENSDEQFF.

J is TRBJ2-2 and V is TRBV2; 10 bases fit TRBD1. CDR3 length equals 15 residues. Germline V lookup: CDR1 SNHLY, CDR2 FYNNEI. V lost 8 bases, J lost 4 bases, and 7 bases stayed unmatched. The CDR3 sequence is CASLGGTGVTGELFF. CDR3 bases: TGTGCCAGCCTGGGTGGGACAGGGGTCACCGGGGAGCTGTTTTTT. The full variable domain, rest sourced from reference TRBV2 and TRBJ2-2, is EPEVTQTPSHQVTQMGQEVILRCVPISNHLYFYWYRQILGQKVEFLVSFYNNEISEKSEIFDDQFSVERPDGSNFTLKIRSTKLEDSAMYFCASLGGTGVTGELFFGEGSRLTVL.

This clone was observed a few times. The chain employs TRBV7-9 and TRBJ2-7; a weak D match, TRBD2 (6 bases). The CDR3 contains 15 residues. Germline values: CDR1 SEHNR, CDR2 FQNEAQ (reference sequence). Trimming removed 7 bases from V and 7 bases from J, with 23 bases in between. For the CDR3, the DNA is TGTGCCAGCACCACTACGATGGGGGAGGATCTAGAGCAGTACTTC. It codes for CASTTTMGEDLEQYF.

This clone turned up a few times. The chain uses TRBV29-1 and TRBJ1-2; tentatively, D is TRBD1 (6 bases). Between the trimmed V and J ends, which lost 4 bases and 9 bases, there was a span of 18 bases. The CDR3 sequence is 13 residues long. Germline lookup yields CDR1 SQVTM and CDR2 ANQGSEA. The CDR3 bases are TGCAGCGTTGGTCTTCAGGGGCTGGTCAGCTACACCTTC. This translates into CSVGLQGLVSYTF.

This clone was picked up a small number of times. The rearrangement links TRBV28 to TRBJ1-5; D unresolved. Germline V gives CDR1 MDHEN, CDR2 SYDVKM. The CDR3 length is 13 residues. With 1 base removed from V and 4 bases from J, the gap between germline ends came to 5 bases. As DNA, the CDR3 is TGTGCCAGCAGTTTATACGGGAATCAGCCCCAGCATTTT. Translated: CASSLYGNQPQHF. The full variable domain, rest sourced from reference TRBV28 and TRBJ1-5, is DVKVTQSSRYLVKRTGEKVFLECVQDMDHENMFWYRQDPGLGLRLIYFSYDVKMKEKGDIPEGYSVSREKKERFSLILESASTNQTSMYLCASSLYGNQPQHFGDGTRLSIL.

The rearrangement links TRBV4-2 to TRBJ1-1; TRBD1 is a possible D gene (5 bases). Germline CDR1 and CDR2: LGHNA and YNFKEQ. Trimming pared 3 bases from V and 6 bases from J, leaving 32 bases between. The CDR3 is 20 amino acids. CDR3 nucleotide sequence: TGTGCCAGCAGCCAGTTTCCGACCCCCGAACAGGACGCGATGGTGGCTGAAGCTTTCTTT. Its translation: CASSQFPTPEQDAMVAEAFF.